This TCR beta chain is drawn from a study of T-cell reconstitution after alpha-beta-depleted transplantation in children. This CDR3 contains 11 residues. V shed 6 bases and J 18 bases; nucleotides not matched to a gene: 6. This clonotype was recorded a few times. Its specificity is not known. For TCRbeta, the library was prepared with unique molecular identifiers. From the PCR reads, TCRdb called clonotypes with MiXCR, one entry per CDR3 protein. This table has fewer than 550,000 distinct CDR3 sequences, 15% to 20% appearing once. General study results and limits: T-cell counts and diversity at one year post-transplant came mainly from newly produced T cells. Reportedly, only several hundred clones from non-depleted graft cells drove alpha-beta T-cell counts at about two months.

This sequence was found in a boy under two years old who had a stem cell transplant for Wiskott-Aldrich syndrome, so the T cells may come from the graft donor. Sequenced material: PBMCs, mostly from graft donor cells, taken 360 days after TCRalphabeta/CD19-depleted stem cell transplant. The chain employs TRBV12-3 or TRBV12-4 and TRBJ1-6; 9 bases fit TRBD1. The CDR3 DNA follows: TGTGCCAGCAGCCGCGGGACAGGGACCCACTTT. It is translated as CASSRGTGTHF.